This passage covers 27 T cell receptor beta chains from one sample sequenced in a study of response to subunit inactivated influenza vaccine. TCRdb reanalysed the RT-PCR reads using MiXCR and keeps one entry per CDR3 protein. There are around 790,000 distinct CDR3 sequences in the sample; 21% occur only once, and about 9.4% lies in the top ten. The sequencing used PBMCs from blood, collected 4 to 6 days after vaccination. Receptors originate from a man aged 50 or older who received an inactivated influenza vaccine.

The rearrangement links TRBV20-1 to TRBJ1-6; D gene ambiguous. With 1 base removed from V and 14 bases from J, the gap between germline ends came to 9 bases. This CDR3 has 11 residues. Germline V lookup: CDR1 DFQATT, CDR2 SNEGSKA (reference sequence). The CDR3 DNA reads TGCAGTGCTAGAGCTACCACGTCCCTCCACTTT. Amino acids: CSARATTSLHF.

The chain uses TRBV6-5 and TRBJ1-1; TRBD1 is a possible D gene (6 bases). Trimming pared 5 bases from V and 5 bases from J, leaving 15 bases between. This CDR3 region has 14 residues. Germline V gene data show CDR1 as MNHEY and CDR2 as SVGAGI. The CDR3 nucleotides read TGTGCCAGCAGTATACAGGGAGGTTGGACTGAAGCTTTCTTT. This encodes CASSIQGGWTEAFF.

The CDR3 region has the DNA TGCAGTGCTAGGTCGTTGTGGACTGAAGCTTTCTTT. This gives the protein CSARSLWTEAFF. The V gene is TRBV20-1, the J gene TRBJ1-1, with unresolved D. Germline CDR1 reads DFQATT; CDR2 reads SNEGSKA (reference sequence). CDR3 length: 12 amino acids. Between the trimmed V and J ends, which lost 3 bases and 5 bases, there was a span of 10 bases.

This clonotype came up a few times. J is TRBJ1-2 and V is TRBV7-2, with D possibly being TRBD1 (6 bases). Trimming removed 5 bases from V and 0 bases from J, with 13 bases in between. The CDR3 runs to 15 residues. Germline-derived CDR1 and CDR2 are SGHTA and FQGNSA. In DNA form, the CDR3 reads TGTGCCAGCAGCCCAGACAGGTTAGCTAACTATGGCTACACCTTC. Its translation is CASSPDRLANYGYTF.

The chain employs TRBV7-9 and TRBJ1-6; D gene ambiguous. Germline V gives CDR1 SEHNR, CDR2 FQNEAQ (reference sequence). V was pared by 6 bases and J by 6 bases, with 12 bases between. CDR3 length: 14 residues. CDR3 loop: CASSRGSVNSPLHF. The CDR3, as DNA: TGTGCCAGCAGTCGAGGATCGGTTAATTCACCCCTCCACTTT.

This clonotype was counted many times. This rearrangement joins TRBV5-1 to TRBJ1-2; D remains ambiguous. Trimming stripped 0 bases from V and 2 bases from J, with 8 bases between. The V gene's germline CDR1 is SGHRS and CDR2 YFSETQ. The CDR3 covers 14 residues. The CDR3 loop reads CASSLESGNYGYTF. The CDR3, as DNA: TGCGCCAGCAGCTTGGAATCAGGCAACTATGGCTACACCTTC.

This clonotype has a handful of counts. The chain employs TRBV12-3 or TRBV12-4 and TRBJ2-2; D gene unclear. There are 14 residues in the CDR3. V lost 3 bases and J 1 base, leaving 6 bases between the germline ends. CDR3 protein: CASSFDWNTGELFF. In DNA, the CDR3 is TGTGCCAGCAGTTTCGACTGGAACACCGGGGAGCTGTTTTTT.

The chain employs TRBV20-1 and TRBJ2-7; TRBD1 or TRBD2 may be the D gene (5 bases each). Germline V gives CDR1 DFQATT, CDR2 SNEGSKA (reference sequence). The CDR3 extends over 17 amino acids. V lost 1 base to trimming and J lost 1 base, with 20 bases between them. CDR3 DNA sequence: TGCAGTGCTAGAGTCCACCGGGGCGGCGGGCTATCCTACGAGCAGTACTTC. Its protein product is CSARVHRGGGLSYEQYF.

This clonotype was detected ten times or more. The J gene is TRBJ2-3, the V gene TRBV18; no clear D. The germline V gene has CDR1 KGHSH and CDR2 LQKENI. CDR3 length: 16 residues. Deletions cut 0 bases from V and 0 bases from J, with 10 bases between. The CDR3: CASSPPFHGSTDTQYF. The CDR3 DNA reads TGTGCCAGCTCACCACCGTTTCACGGGAGCACAGATACGCAGTATTTT.

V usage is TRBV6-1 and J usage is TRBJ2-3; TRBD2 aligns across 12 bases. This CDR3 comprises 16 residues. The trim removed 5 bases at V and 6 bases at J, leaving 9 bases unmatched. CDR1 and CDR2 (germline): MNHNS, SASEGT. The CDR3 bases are TGTGCCAGCAGTCGTCGACTAGCGGGGGCTAGTGATACGCAGTATTTT. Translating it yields CASSRRLAGASDTQYF.

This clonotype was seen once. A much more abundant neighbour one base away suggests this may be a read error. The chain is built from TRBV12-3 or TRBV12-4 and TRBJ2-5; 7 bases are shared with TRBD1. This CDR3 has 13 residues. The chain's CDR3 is CASSLQGEKTRYF. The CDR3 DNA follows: TGTGCCAGCAGTTTACAGGGGGAAAAGACCCGGTACTTC.

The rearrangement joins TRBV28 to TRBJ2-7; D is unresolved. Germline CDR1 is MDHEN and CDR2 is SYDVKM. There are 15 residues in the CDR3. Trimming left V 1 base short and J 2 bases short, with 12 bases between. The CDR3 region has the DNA TGTGCCAGCAGTTTATATCGGATCTCTCCCTACGAGCAGTACTTC. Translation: CASSLYRISPYEQYF.

This chain's CDR3 is CASREQGSYSYEQYF. The CDR3, as DNA: TGTGCCAGCAGGGAACAGGGGTCATACTCCTACGAGCAGTACTTC. The rearrangement links TRBV28 to TRBJ2-7; 7 bases align to TRBD1. The V and J ends lost 6 bases and 0 bases, in that order; junction bases with no gene match: 8. Per germline, CDR1 MDHEN and CDR2 SYDVKM. The CDR3 has 15 residues.

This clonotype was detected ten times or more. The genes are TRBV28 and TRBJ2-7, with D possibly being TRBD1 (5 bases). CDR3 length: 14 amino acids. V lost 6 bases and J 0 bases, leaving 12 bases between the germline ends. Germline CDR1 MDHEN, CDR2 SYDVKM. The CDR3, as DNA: TGTGCCAGCAGAGGGGCAGGGAACTCCTACGAGCAGTACTTC. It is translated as CASRGAGNSYEQYF.

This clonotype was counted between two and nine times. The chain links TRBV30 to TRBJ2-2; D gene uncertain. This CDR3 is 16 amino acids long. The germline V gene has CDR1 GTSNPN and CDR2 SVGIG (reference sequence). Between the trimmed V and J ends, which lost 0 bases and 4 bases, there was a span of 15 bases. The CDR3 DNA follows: TGTGCCTGGAGTGTTTCTACTGGATGGATCACCGGGGAGCTGTTTTTT. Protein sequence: CAWSVSTGWITGELFF.

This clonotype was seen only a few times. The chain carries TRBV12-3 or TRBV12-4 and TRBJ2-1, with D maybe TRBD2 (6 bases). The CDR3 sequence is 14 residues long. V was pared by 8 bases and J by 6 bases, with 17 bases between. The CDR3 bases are TGTGCCAGCGGAGACCGGGACTGGCTCAATGAGCAGTTCTTC. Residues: CASGDRDWLNEQFF.

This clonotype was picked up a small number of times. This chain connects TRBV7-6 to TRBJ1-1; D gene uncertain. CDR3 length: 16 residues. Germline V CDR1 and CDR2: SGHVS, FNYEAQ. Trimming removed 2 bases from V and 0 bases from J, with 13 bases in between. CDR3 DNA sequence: TGTGCCAGCAGCTTAAATCCGGCCCTCCTGAACACTGAAGCTTTCTTT. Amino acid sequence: CASSLNPALLNTEAFF. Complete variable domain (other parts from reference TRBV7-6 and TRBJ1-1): GAGVSQSPRYKVTKRGQDVALRCDPISGHVSLYWYRQALGQGPEFLTYFNYEAQQDKSGLPNDRFSAERPEGSISTLTIQRTEQRDSAMYRCASSLNPALLNTEAFFGQGTRLTVV.

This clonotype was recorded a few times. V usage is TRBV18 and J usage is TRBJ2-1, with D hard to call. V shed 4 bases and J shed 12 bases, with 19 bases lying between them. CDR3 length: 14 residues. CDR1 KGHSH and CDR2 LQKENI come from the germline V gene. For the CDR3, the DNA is TGTGCCAGCTCACAACCTTACGACCGTGCAGGGCAGTTCTTC. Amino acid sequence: CASSQPYDRAGQFF.

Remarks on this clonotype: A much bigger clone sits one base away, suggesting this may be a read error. CDR3 nucleotides: TGCGCCAGCAGCGGACCTAGAAGGGGGACCCTGGGGAGGCAGTACTTC. Translated: CASSGPRRGTLGRQYF. The rearrangement links TRBV5-1 to TRBJ2-7, with D perhaps TRBD1 (6 bases). This CDR3 comprises 16 residues. Trimming left V 4 bases short and J 9 bases short, with 26 bases between. The V gene's germline CDR1 is SGHRS and CDR2 YFSETQ.

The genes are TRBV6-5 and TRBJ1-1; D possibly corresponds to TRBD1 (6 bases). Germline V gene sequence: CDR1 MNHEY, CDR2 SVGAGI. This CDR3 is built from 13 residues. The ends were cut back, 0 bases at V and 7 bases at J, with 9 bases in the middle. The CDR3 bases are TGTGCCAGCAGTTACTCAGGGGGTGATGAAGCTTTCTTT. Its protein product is CASSYSGGDEAFF.

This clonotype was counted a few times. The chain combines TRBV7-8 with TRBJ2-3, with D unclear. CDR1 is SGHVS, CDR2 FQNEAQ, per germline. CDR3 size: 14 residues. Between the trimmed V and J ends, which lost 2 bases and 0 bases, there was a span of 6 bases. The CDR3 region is CASSLWRSTDTQYF. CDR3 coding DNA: TGTGCCAGCAGCTTATGGCGGAGCACAGATACGCAGTATTTT.

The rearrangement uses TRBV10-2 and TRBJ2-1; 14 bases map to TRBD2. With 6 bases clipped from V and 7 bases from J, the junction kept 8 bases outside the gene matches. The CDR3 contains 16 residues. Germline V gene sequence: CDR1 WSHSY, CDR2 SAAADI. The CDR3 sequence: CASRDTGTSGGNEQFF. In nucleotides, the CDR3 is TGCGCCAGCAGAGATACCGGGACTAGCGGGGGAAATGAGCAGTTCTTC.

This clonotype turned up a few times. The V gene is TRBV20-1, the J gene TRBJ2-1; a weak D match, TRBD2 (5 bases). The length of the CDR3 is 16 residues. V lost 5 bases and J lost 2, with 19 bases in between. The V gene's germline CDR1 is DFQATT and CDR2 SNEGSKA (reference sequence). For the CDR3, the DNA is TGCAGTGCTGGGAAGGCGGCGGGCACCCCCTACAATGAGCAGTTCTTC. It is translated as CSAGKAAGTPYNEQFF.

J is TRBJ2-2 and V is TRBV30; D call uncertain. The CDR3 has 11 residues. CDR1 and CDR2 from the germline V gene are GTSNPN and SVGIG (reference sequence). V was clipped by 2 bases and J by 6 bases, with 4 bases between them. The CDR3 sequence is CAWSWAGELFF. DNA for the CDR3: TGTGCCTGGAGTTGGGCCGGGGAGCTGTTTTTT.

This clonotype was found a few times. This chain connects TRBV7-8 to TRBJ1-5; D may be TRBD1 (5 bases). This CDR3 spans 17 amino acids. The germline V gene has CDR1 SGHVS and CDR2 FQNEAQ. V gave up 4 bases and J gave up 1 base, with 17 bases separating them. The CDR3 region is CASSSITYGASNQPQHF. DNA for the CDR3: TGTGCCAGCAGCTCAATCACTTACGGGGCCAGCAATCAGCCCCAGCATTTT.

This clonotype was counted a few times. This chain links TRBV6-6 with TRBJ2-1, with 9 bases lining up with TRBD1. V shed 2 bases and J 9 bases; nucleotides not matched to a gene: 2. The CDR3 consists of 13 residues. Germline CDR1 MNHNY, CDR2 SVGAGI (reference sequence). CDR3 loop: CASSYGTGFEQFF. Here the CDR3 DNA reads TGTGCCAGCAGTTACGGGACAGGGTTTGAGCAGTTCTTC.

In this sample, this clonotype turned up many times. CDR3 nucleotide sequence: TGCAGTGCTAGAGGGTTTCGTCCGGCGGTAGCGGGAGCCTACAATGAGCAGTTCTTC. Protein product: CSARGFRPAVAGAYNEQFF. The chain uses TRBV20-1 and TRBJ2-1; TRBD2 matches 9 bases. CDR3 length: 19 amino acids. Trimming at V came to 1 base and at J to 2 bases, leaving 15 bases not matched to a gene. Germline CDR1 is DFQATT and CDR2 is SNEGSKA (reference sequence).